Below are 29 T cell receptor beta chains sequenced from a single sample in a study of CD8 T cell repertoires and HIV-1 epitope variants. Measured with immunoSEQ multiplex PCR; TCRdb has only the in-frame clones, and not every one. The sample lists 4,500 to 6,000 clones, around 73% occurring once. The antigens these receptors bind are not known. Sequencing input: cultured CD8+ T cells derived from PBMCs. Source of these receptors: a male donor with HIV.

The J gene is TRBJ2-2, the V gene TRBV29-1; 9 positions agree with TRBD1. The V and J ends lost 6 bases and 5 bases, in that order; junction bases with no gene match: 4. The CDR3 is 13 residues long. The germline V gene has CDR1 SQVTM and CDR2 ANQGSEA. The CDR3, as DNA: TGCAGCGTGAGGGACAGGGATACCGGGGAGCTGTTTTTT. Protein sequence: CSVRDRDTGELFF.

The chain employs TRBV28 and TRBJ2-7; D gene unclear. The germline V and J ends were trimmed by 10 bases and 2 bases, with 9 bases remaining between them. Germline V gene lookup returns CDR1 MDHEN and CDR2 SYDVKM. The CDR3 is 11 amino acids. The CDR3 loop reads CATSRTYEQYF. Written as DNA, the CDR3 is TGTGCCACCAGCAGGACCTACGAGCAGTACTTC.

The rearrangement links TRBV4-1 to TRBJ1-2; perhaps TRBD1 as D (6 bases). Trimming shortened V by 3 bases and J by 2 bases, and 13 bases separated the two germline ends. The germline V gene encodes CDR1 MGHRA and CDR2 YSYEKL. The CDR3 consists of 15 residues. The CDR3 nucleotides are TGCGCCAGCAGCCAGTCGCGGGGGCTGAACTATGGCTACACCTTC. Amino acid sequence: CASSQSRGLNYGYTF.

This chain links TRBV7-2 with TRBJ1-2; 9 bases map to TRBD1. The V and J ends lost 1 base and 5 bases, in that order; junction bases with no gene match: 11. The CDR3 consists of 17 residues. In germline, CDR1 is SGHTA, CDR2 FQGNSA. CDR3 amino acids: CASSLDRGPPYLYGYTF. In DNA form, the CDR3 reads TGTGCCAGCAGCTTAGACAGGGGGCCTCCTTACTTATATGGCTACACCTTC.

This clone was counted a single time. The chain joins TRBV5-6 to TRBJ2-2; D gene uncertain. The CDR3 length is 14 residues. Trimming left V 4 bases short and J 1 base short, with 8 bases between. CDR1 and CDR2 from the germline V gene are SGHDT and YYEEEE. CDR3 protein: CASSPEMNTGELFF. The CDR3 DNA follows: TGTGCCAGCAGCCCGGAGATGAACACCGGGGAGCTGTTTTTT.

In this sample, this clone turned up a few times. The chain uses TRBV4-2 and TRBJ2-7; D is ambiguous. The germline V gene encodes CDR1 LGHNA and CDR2 YNFKEQ. The CDR3 contains 15 residues. V lost 3 bases to trimming and J lost 3 bases, with 15 bases between them. The CDR3 sequence is CASSHIKGSSYEQYF. CDR3 DNA sequence: TGTGCCAGCAGCCATATAAAAGGGTCCAGCTACGAGCAGTACTTC.

This clone was counted once. The V call is TRBV7-9, the J call TRBJ2-3; possibly TRBD1 or TRBD2 for D (7 bases each). The CDR3 sequence is 17 residues long. Germline CDR1 SEHNR, CDR2 FQNEAQ (reference sequence). V gave up 4 bases and J gave up 1 base, with 18 bases separating them. DNA of the CDR3: TGTGCCAGCAGCTCCCAGGGGGGAGGGGTAGGCACAGATACGCAGTATTTT. Protein: CASSSQGGGVGTDTQYF.

In DNA, the CDR3 is TGTGCCAGCAGTGTCTCGGCGAGTGGGAACTATGGCTACACCTTC. Translating gives CASSVSASGNYGYTF. The chain combines TRBV6-1 with TRBJ1-2, with no clear D. From germline, CDR1 is MNHNS and CDR2 SASEGT. Trimming took 4 bases from V and 2 from J, leaving 14 bases between them. The CDR3 has 15 residues.

This clone was recorded once. The genes are TRBV7-9 and TRBJ1-4, with D uncertain. Trimming left V 3 bases short and J 5 bases short, with 7 bases between. CDR3 length: 13 residues. Germline V gives CDR1 SEHNR, CDR2 FQNEAQ (reference sequence). CDR3 sequence reads: CASSLGLNEKLFF. CDR3 sequence (DNA): TGTGCCAGCAGCTTGGGCTTAAATGAAAAACTGTTTTTT.

J is TRBJ1-2 and V is TRBV19; possible D gene TRBD1, 6 bases. Germline V gene sequence: CDR1 LNHDA, CDR2 SQIVND (reference sequence). V lost 7 bases to trimming and J lost 0 bases, with 9 bases between them. CDR3 length equals 13 residues. The DNA for the CDR3 is TGTGCCAGTATAGGGGGGTCTAACTATGGCTACACCTTC. Translation: CASIGGSNYGYTF.

This chain connects TRBV10-3 to TRBJ2-7; TRBD1 is a possible D gene (6 bases). Germline CDR1 is ENHRY and CDR2 is SYGVKD. V gave up 4 bases and J gave up 2 bases, with 12 bases separating them. The CDR3 has 14 amino acids. DNA of the CDR3: TGTGCCATCAGTGGGGTCGGGGACACCTACGAGCAGTACTTC. Residues: CAISGVGDTYEQYF.

The J gene is TRBJ2-7, the V gene TRBV2; D perhaps matches TRBD1 (6 bases). Trimming took 3 bases from V and 0 from J, leaving 12 bases between them. This CDR3 has 15 residues. The germline V gene has CDR1 SNHLY and CDR2 FYNNEI. This CDR3 is CASSEGAGFSYEQYF. The CDR3 nucleotides are TGTGCCAGCAGTGAGGGGGCAGGGTTCTCCTACGAGCAGTACTTC. The full variable domain, in which reference TRBV2 and TRBJ2-7 provide the parts outside the CDR3, is EPEVTQTPSHQVTQMGQEVILRCVPISNHLYFYWYRQILGQKVEFLVSFYNNEISEKSEIFDDQFSVERPDGSNFTLKIRSTKLEDSAMYFCASSEGAGFSYEQYFGPGTRLTVT.

The J gene is TRBJ2-1, the V gene TRBV6-6, with D perhaps TRBD1 (6 bases). The length of the CDR3 is 13 residues. The germline V gene has CDR1 MNHNY and CDR2 SVGAGI (reference sequence). Deletions cut 2 bases from V and 10 bases from J, with 12 bases between. The CDR3 here is CASSYVDSREQFF. CDR3 sequence (DNA): TGTGCCAGCAGTTACGTGGACAGCCGGGAGCAGTTCTTC.

The V and J genes are TRBV7-9 and TRBJ2-1; no definite D call. Germline V lookup: CDR1 SEHNR, CDR2 FQNEAQ (reference sequence). The V end was cut by 2 bases, the J end by 0 bases, with 14 bases between. The CDR3 totals 17 residues. CDR3 region: CASSLPPPTTSYNEQFF. The CDR3 bases are TGTGCCAGCAGCTTACCCCCACCGACGACCTCCTACAATGAGCAGTTCTTC.

This clone was seen just once. This chain joins TRBV9 and TRBJ1-3; no clear D gene. Trimming stripped 0 bases from V and 3 bases from J, with 16 bases between. This CDR3 comprises 17 residues. The germline V gene encodes CDR1 SGDLS and CDR2 YYNGEE. CDR3 in amino acids: CASSVASAGILGNTIYF. The CDR3 DNA follows: TGTGCCAGCAGCGTAGCTTCGGCAGGAATCCTTGGAAACACCATATATTTT.

The chain couples TRBV4-2 to TRBJ2-2, with D uncertain. Germline CDR1 is LGHNA and CDR2 is YNFKEQ. V lost 4 bases and J lost 5, with 5 bases in between. This CDR3 spans 12 amino acids. The CDR3 here is CASSLETGELFF. In nucleotides, the CDR3 is TGTGCCAGCAGCCTGGAGACCGGGGAGCTGTTTTTT.

The chain employs TRBV7-8 and TRBJ2-1; 11 positions match TRBD2. The junction had 5 bases not matched to a gene; V was cut back by 1 base and J by 3 bases. This CDR3 region has 17 residues. Per germline, CDR1 SGHVS and CDR2 FQNEAQ. The CDR3 DNA follows: TGTGCCAGCAGCTTAGGCGGGACTAGCGGAAACTACAATGAGCAGTTCTTC. It encodes CASSLGGTSGNYNEQFF.

This clone has a handful of counts. V gene TRBV7-3 combines with J gene TRBJ2-2; 7 bases are shared with TRBD1. Trimming cost V 5 bases and J 6 bases; bases outside gene matches: 3. CDR1 and CDR2 from the germline V gene are SGHTA and FQGTGA. This CDR3 is built from 13 residues. The CDR3 spells CASSVGTAGELFF. DNA of the CDR3: TGTGCCAGCAGCGTGGGGACAGCCGGGGAGCTGTTTTTT.

This chain connects TRBV7-3 to TRBJ1-1; 8 bases fit TRBD1. This CDR3 has 14 residues. CDR1 and CDR2 (germline): SGHTA, FQGTGA. The junction had 2 bases not matched to a gene; V was cut back by 3 bases and J by 2 bases. The CDR3 DNA sequence: TGTGCCAGCAGCTTGACAGGGGCCAACACTGAAGCTTTCTTT. It is translated as CASSLTGANTEAFF.

The V call is TRBV13, the J call TRBJ2-1; TRBD2 matches 10 bases. V lost 5 bases, J lost 7 bases, and 11 bases stayed unmatched. CDR1 and CDR2 (germline): PRHDT, FYEKMQ (reference sequence). The CDR3 runs to 16 residues. The CDR3 spells CASSISGRDMLNEQFF. As DNA, the CDR3 is TGTGCCAGCAGCATCAGCGGGAGGGACATGTTGAATGAGCAGTTCTTC.

The J gene is TRBJ2-5, the V gene TRBV7-2; weak D call: TRBD1 (6 bases). In germline, CDR1 is SGHTA, CDR2 FQGNSA. This CDR3 comprises 16 residues. Trimming left V 0 bases short and J 2 bases short, with 13 bases between. CDR3: CASSLATGLGQETQYF. The CDR3 coding sequence is TGTGCCAGCAGCTTAGCGACAGGCCTAGGTCAAGAGACCCAGTACTTC.

This clone occurred a few times. The J gene is TRBJ1-2, the V gene TRBV25-1, with 8 bases that match TRBD1. CDR1 is MGHDK and CDR2 is SYGVNS in the germline V gene. With 3 bases clipped from V and 3 bases from J, the junction kept 3 bases outside the gene matches. CDR3 length: 14 amino acids. CDR3 in amino acids: CASSEGTGYYGYTF. Written as DNA, the CDR3 is TGTGCCAGCAGTGAGGGGACAGGTTACTATGGCTACACCTTC.

This clone has just a few counts. The rearrangement links TRBV30 to TRBJ1-3, with D unclear. V lost 5 bases, J lost 3 bases, and 11 bases lay in between. CDR1 GTSNPN and CDR2 SVGIG come from the germline V gene (reference sequence). The CDR3 loop spans 13 amino acids. CDR3 region: CAWPDSDGNTIYF. The CDR3 nucleotides are TGTGCCTGGCCAGACTCGGATGGAAACACCATATATTTT.

The chain links TRBV14 to TRBJ2-1; TRBD2 matches 7 bases. The CDR3 runs to 17 residues. CDR1 is SGHDN, CDR2 FVKESK, per germline. V lost 1 base to trimming and J lost 5 bases; unmatched junction nucleotides: 11. In DNA, the CDR3 is TGTGCCAGCAGCCAAGTGGCAGGTGCGGGGGATAACAATGAGCAGTTCTTC. Its translation: CASSQVAGAGDNNEQFF.

The chain carries TRBV7-9 and TRBJ1-1; the D gene is possibly TRBD1 (6 bases). Germline lookup yields CDR1 SEHNR and CDR2 FQNEAQ (reference sequence). The V gene lost 3 bases and the J gene lost 7 bases, with 18 bases spanning the gap. The CDR3 extends over 15 amino acids. The CDR3 bases are TGTGCCAGCAGCTTCGGACAGACCCGCCGTGTTGAAGCTTTCTTT. Protein: CASSFGQTRRVEAFF.

The chain employs TRBV2 and TRBJ2-2; the D gene is possibly TRBD2 (5 bases). This CDR3 spans 14 amino acids. Trimming took off 7 bases at V and 9 bases at J, with 18 bases between the two ends. CDR1 SNHLY and CDR2 FYNNEI come from the germline V gene. The CDR3 spells CASTEEVFGRELFF. DNA of the CDR3: TGTGCCAGCACTGAGGAGGTATTCGGGAGGGAGCTGTTTTTT.

Only a few counts were recorded for this clone. This sequence joins TRBV7-9 and TRBJ1-1, with D perhaps TRBD1 (6 bases). CDR3 length: 15 residues. The germline V gene has CDR1 SEHNR and CDR2 FQNEAQ (reference sequence). V shed 4 bases and J shed 3 bases, with 15 bases lying between them. CDR3 nucleotides: TGTGCCAGCAGCTCAGGGGAGAAAGCGTACACTGAAGCTTTCTTT. Encoded protein: CASSSGEKAYTEAFF. The complete variable domain, with remaining parts taken from reference TRBV7-9 and TRBJ1-1, reads DTGVSQNPRHKITKRGQNVTFRCDPISEHNRLYWYRQTLGQGPEFLTYFQNEAQLEKSRLLSDRFSAERPKGSFSTLEIQRTEQGDSAMYLCASSSGEKAYTEAFFGQGTRLTVV.

The chain joins TRBV2 to TRBJ2-2; 9 bases are shared with TRBD1. Germline values: CDR1 SNHLY, CDR2 FYNNEI. Germline trimming cut 8 bases from V and 6 bases from J; bases unmatched to any gene: 7. The CDR3 consists of 14 residues. The CDR3 is CASGRQGVAGELFF. CDR3 coding DNA: TGTGCCAGCGGGAGACAGGGGGTAGCCGGGGAGCTGTTTTTT.

J is TRBJ2-1 and V is TRBV19; 8 bases map to TRBD2. V trimming: 0 bases; J trimming: 1 base; junction bases outside the gene matches: 2. This CDR3 has 16 residues. Per the germline V gene, CDR1 is LNHDA and CDR2 is SQIVND (reference sequence). The CDR3 loop reads CASSIEGGRSYNEQFF. The CDR3 nucleotides read TGTGCCAGTAGTATAGAGGGCGGGAGGTCCTACAATGAGCAGTTCTTC.